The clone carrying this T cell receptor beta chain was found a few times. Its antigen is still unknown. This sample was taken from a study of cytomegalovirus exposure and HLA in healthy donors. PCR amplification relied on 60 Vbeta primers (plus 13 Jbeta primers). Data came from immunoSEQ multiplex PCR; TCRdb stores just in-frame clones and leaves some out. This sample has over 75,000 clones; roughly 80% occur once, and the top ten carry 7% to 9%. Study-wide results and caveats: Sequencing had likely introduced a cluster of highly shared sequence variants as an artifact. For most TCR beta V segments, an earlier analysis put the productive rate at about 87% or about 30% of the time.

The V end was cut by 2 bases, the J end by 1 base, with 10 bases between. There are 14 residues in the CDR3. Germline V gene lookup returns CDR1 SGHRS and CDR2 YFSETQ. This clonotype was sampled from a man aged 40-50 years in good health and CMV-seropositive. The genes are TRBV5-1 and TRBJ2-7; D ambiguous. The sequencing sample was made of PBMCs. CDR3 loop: CASSFTRLSYEQYF. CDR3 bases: TGCGCCAGCAGCTTTACCAGGCTGTCCTACGAGCAGTACTTC.